The 2 T cell receptor beta chains listed next were all sequenced from one sample in a study of CD8+ T cells in alopecia areata. Treatment reported: oral pan-JAK inhibitor, 5-10 mg twice daily. The sequencing template was cDNA reverse transcribed from extracted RNA. Method: immunoSEQ multiplex PCR; TCRdb's copy keeps in-frame clones and lacks some. Of roughly 190,000 clones listed, around 56% are singletons. The specimen comprised CD4+ T cells sorted from blood, sampled at week 4, from a patient treated with tofacitinib. The source is a human donor with alopecia areata.

The chain joins TRBV7-2 to TRBJ1-2, with TRBD1 as a possible D gene (6 bases). Trimming left V 4 bases short and J 3 bases short, with 6 bases between. The CDR3 totals 12 residues. The germline CDR1 and CDR2 sequences are SGHTA and FQGNSA. The CDR3 DNA sequence: TGTGCCAGCAGCTCAGGGGACTATGGCTACACCTTC. Encoded protein: CASSSGDYGYTF.

This clone was seen a few times. DNA of the CDR3: TGTGCCAGCAGACGGAACACAGATACGCAGTATTTT. Its protein product is CASRRNTDTQYF. This chain links TRBV7-2 with TRBJ2-3; D remains ambiguous. CDR3 size: 12 residues. The germline CDR1 and CDR2 sequences are SGHTA and FQGNSA. Trimming stripped 6 bases from V and 2 bases from J, with 6 bases between.